The following is a T cell receptor (beta chain) sequence with its context. The germline V gene encodes CDR1 MNHEY and CDR2 SVGAGI. V lost 6 bases to trimming and J lost 7 bases; unmatched junction nucleotides: 6. The CDR3 has 14 residues. In the source study's methods: Amplifying reference gene primers gave estimates of nucleated cell counts. Profiled with immunoSEQ multiplex PCR; TCRdb holds only in-frame clones, not every one. V and J calls and clone size are those listed in that table; D and trimming were worked out from the DNA. The table has about 300,000 clones, over 80% seen once. This sample was included in a study of blood T cell repertoires in COVID-19. For the study at large: Nucleic acid was either cDNA or gDNA, and it came from T cells, B-cell-depleted T cells, or PBMCs.

V and J are TRBV6-5 and TRBJ1-4; 9 bases agree with TRBD1. This receptor was taken from a woman between 50 and 59 years old with COVID-19, enrolled during active disease. Sequences were obtained from peripheral blood. CDR3 loop: CASSPTGGSEKLFF. CDR3 nucleotide sequence: TGTGCCAGCAGCCCGACAGGGGGTTCTGAAAAACTGTTTTTT.